This TCR beta chain came from a study of T-cell memory formation after mild COVID-19. Points from the study as a whole: Clones which contracted sat mainly in CM and EM if CD4+, and in EMRA if CD8+.

This clonotype has only a few counts. The antigen is not known. CDR1 and CDR2 (germline): MNHEY, SVGAGI. This CDR3 region has 12 residues. The V gene end was trimmed by 5 bases and the J gene end by 14 bases; junction bases not matched to a gene: 9. TCRdb re-analysed the 5' RACE reads in MiXCR, keeping a single row per CDR3 protein. The sample includes approximately 190,000 distinct CDR3 sequences, around 20% of them seen just once. The TCR sequence derives from an adult woman who had mild COVID-19 (a few samples of this study predate the infection). Cell type and time point are not known. Specimen: PBMCs or a T cell subset sorted from them (not recorded which). This chain links TRBV6-5 with TRBJ2-1, with 7 bases matching TRBD2. CDR3 DNA sequence: TGTGCCAGCAGTCCACCGGAGGGAGGGAAGTTCTTC. Protein sequence: CASSPPEGGKFF.